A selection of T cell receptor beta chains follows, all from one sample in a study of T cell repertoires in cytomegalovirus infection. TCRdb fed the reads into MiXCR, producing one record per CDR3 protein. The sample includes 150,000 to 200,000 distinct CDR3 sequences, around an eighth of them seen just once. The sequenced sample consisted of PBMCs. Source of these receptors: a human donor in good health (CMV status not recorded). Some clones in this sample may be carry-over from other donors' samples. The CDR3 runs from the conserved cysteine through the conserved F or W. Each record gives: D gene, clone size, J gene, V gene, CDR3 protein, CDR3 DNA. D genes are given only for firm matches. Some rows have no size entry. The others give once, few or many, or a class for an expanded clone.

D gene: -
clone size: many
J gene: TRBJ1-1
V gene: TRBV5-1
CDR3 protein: CASSLRVTANTEAFF
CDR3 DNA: TGCGCCAGCAGCTTGAGGGTGACGGCGAACACTGAAGCTTTCTTT

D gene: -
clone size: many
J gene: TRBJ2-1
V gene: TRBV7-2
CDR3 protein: CASSPGLPTEQFF
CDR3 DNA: TGTGCCAGCAGCCCTGGACTTCCCACTGAGCAGTTCTTC

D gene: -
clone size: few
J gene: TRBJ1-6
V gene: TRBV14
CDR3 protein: CASSPLGAGDSPLHF
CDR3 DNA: TGTGCCAGCAGCCCCCTCGGTGCAGGGGATTCACCCCTCCACTTT

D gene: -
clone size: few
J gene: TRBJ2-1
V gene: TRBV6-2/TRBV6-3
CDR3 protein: CASTQGQEQFF
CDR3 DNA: TGTGCCAGCACTCAAGGACAGGAGCAGTTCTTC

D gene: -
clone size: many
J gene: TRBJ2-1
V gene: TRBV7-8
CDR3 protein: CASSFTSSYNEQFF
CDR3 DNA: TGTGCCAGCAGCTTTACTAGCTCCTACAATGAGCAGTTCTTC

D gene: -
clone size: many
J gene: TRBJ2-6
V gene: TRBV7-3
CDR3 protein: CASSLTGPGANVLTF
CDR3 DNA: TGTGCCAGCAGCTTAACAGGGCCTGGGGCCAACGTCCTGACTTTC

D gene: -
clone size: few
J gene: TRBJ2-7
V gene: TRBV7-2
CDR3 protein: CASSVHKPPSAPHEQYF
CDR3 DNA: TGTGCCAGCAGCGTTCATAAACCCCCTTCCGCTCCCCACGAGCAGTACTTC

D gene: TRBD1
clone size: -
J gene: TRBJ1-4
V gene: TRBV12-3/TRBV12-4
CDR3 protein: CASKRTGSSTNEKLFF
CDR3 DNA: TGTGCCAGCAAACGGACAGGGTCGTCGACTAATGAAAAACTGTTTTTT

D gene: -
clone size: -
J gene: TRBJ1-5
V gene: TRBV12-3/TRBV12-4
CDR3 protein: CASSQTGSGAQPQHF
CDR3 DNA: TGTGCCAGCAGTCAAACAGGGTCTGGGGCCCAGCCCCAGCATTTT

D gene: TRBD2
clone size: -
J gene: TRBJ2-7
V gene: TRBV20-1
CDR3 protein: CSARDLFGGDEQYF
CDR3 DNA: TGCAGTGCTAGAGATCTTTTCGGGGGGGACGAGCAGTACTTC

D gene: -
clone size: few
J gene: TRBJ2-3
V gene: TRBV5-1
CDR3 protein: CASSLLPGTSEGYF
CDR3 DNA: TGCGCCAGCAGCTTGCTACCCGGGACCTCGGAGGGGTATTTT

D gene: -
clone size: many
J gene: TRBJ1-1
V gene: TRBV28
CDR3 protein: CASSLPGRRTEAFF
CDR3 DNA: TGTGCCAGCAGTTTACCGGGACGGCGAACTGAAGCTTTCTTT

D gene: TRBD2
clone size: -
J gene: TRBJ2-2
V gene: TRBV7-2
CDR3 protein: CASSLVGGRNTGELFF
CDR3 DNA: TGTGCCAGCAGCTTAGTGGGCGGGAGGAATACCGGGGAGCTGTTTTTT

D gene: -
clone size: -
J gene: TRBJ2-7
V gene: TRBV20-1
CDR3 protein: CSAKQRIPSYEQYF
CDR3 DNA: TGCAGTGCTAAGCAGCGAATCCCCTCCTACGAGCAGTACTTC

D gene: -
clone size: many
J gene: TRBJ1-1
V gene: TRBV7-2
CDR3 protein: CASSLGNKAFF
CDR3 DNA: TGTGCCAGCAGCTTAGGGAATAAAGCTTTCTTT

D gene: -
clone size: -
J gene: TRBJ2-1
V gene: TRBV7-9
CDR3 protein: CASSLRGSMGNEQFF
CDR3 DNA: TGTGCCAGCAGCTTACGGGGCTCCATGGGGAATGAGCAGTTCTTC

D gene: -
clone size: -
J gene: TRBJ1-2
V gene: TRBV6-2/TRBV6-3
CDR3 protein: CASSYSAGTTYGYTF
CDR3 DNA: TGTGCCAGCAGTTACTCCGCCGGGACAACCTATGGCTACACCTTC

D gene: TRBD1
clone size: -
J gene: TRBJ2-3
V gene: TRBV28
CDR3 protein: CASSWDRATDTQYF
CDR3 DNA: TGTGCCAGCAGTTGGGACAGGGCCACAGATACGCAGTATTTT

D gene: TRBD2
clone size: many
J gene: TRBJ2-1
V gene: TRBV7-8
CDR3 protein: CASSSGLAGEDEQFF
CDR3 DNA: TGTGCCAGCAGCTCCGGACTAGCGGGGGAGGATGAGCAGTTCTTC

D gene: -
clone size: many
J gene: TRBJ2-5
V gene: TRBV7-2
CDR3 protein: CASSLHLNQETQYF
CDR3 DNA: TGTGCCAGCAGCTTACACCTGAATCAAGAGACCCAGTACTTC

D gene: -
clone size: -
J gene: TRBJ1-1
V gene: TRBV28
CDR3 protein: CASSLETEAFF
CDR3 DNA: TGTGCCAGCAGTTTAGAGACTGAAGCTTTCTTT

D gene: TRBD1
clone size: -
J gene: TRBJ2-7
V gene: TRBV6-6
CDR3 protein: CASSFTGGYSYEQYF
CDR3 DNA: TGTGCCAGCAGTTTTACAGGGGGCTATTCCTACGAGCAGTACTTC

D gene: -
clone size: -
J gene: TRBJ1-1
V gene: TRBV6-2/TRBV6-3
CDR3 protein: CARSYFGRGRTEAFF
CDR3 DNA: TGTGCCAGGAGTTACTTCGGAAGGGGACGCACTGAAGCTTTCTTT

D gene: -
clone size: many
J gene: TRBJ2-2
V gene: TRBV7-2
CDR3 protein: CASTPRANTGELFF
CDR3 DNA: TGTGCCAGCACCCCGAGAGCGAACACCGGGGAGCTGTTTTTT

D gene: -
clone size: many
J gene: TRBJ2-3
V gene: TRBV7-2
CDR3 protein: CASSLGSGPDTQYF
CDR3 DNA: TGTGCCAGCAGCTTAGGGTCAGGGCCAGATACGCAGTATTTT

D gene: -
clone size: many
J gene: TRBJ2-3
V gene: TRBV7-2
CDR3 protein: CASSLGILRARLSDTQYF
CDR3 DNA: TGTGCCAGCAGCTTAGGTATTCTTCGAGCGAGACTGTCAGATACGCAGTATTTT

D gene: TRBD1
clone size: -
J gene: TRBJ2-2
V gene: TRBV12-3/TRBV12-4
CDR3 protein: CASSLVGQGIGRTGELFF
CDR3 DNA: TGTGCCAGCAGTTTAGTAGGACAGGGGATCGGGAGGACCGGGGAGCTGTTTTTT

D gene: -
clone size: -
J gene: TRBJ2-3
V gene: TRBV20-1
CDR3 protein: CSARLEVGPSTDTQYF
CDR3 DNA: TGCAGTGCTAGACTTGAGGTGGGACCCAGCACAGATACGCAGTATTTT

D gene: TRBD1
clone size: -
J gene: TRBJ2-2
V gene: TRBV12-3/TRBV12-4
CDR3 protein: CASRGGQGITGELFF
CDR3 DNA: TGTGCCAGCAGGGGCGGACAGGGGATTACCGGGGAGCTGTTTTTT

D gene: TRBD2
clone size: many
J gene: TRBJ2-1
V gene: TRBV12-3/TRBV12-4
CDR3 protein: CASSPRGSGGNPYNEQFF
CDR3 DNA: TGTGCCAGCAGCCCCCGGGGAAGCGGGGGAAACCCCTACAATGAGCAGTTCTTC

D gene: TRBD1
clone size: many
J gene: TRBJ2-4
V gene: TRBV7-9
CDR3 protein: CASSLQGDHKNIQYF
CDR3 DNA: TGTGCCAGCAGCTTACAGGGGGATCACAAAAACATTCAGTACTTC

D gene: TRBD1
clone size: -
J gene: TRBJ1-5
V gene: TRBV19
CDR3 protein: CASSSGTGGPYSNQPQHF
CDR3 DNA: TGTGCCAGTAGTTCCGGGACAGGGGGCCCTTATAGCAATCAGCCCCAGCATTTT

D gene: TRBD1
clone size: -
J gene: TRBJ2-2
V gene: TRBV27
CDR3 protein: CASSSFRDRGTGELFF
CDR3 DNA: TGTGCCAGCAGTTCGTTTAGGGACAGGGGCACCGGGGAGCTGTTTTTT

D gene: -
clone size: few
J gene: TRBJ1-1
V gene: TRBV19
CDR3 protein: CASNQGNTEAFF
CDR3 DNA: TGTGCCAGTAATCAGGGGAACACTGAAGCTTTCTTT

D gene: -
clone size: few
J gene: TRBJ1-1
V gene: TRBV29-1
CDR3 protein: CSVDATGDERWAEAFF
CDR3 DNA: TGCAGCGTTGATGCGACAGGCGATGAGCGATGGGCTGAAGCTTTCTTT

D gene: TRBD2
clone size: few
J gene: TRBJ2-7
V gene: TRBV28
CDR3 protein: CASSLLAGGPKGDYEQYF
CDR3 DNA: TGTGCCAGCAGTTTGTTAGCGGGAGGGCCAAAGGGAGACTACGAGCAGTACTTC

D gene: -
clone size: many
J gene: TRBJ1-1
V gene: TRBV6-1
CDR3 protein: CASTQIRENTEAFF
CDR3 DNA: TGTGCCAGCACCCAAATCAGGGAGAACACTGAAGCTTTCTTT

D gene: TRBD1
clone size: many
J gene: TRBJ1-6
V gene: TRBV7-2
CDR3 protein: CASSPQGAVNSPLHF
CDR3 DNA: TGTGCCAGCAGCCCACAGGGGGCGGTTAATTCACCCCTCCACTTT

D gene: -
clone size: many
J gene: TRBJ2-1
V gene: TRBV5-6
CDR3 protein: CASGNNEQFF
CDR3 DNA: TGTGCCAGCGGCAACAATGAGCAGTTCTTC

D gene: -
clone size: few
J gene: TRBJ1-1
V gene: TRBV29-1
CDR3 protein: CSVFLVGTEAFF
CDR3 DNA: TGCAGCGTTTTTCTAGTTGGCACTGAAGCTTTCTTT

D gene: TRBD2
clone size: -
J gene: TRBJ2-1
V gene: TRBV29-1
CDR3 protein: CSASHIAGKEFF
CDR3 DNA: TGCAGCGCTAGTCATATAGCGGGAAAGGAGTTCTTC

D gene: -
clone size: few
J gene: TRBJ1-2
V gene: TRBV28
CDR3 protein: CASSGIRGYTF
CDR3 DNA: TGTGCCAGCAGTGGGATCCGGGGCTACACCTTC

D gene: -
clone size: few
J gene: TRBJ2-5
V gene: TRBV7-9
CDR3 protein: CASSLDLRRDQETQYF
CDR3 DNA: TGTGCCAGCAGCTTAGATCTTAGGAGGGACCAAGAGACCCAGTACTTC

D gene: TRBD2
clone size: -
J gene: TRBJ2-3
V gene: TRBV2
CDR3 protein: CASKAGPFTDTQYF
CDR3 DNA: TGTGCCAGCAAAGCGGGACCCTTCACAGATACGCAGTATTTT

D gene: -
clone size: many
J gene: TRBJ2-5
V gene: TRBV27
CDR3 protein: CASSHFGAQETQYF
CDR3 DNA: TGTGCCAGCAGTCACTTCGGGGCCCAAGAGACCCAGTACTTC

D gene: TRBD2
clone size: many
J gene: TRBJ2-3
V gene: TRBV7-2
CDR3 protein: CASSETSGAVKGTQYF
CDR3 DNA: TGTGCCAGCAGCGAGACTAGCGGGGCCGTCAAGGGAACGCAGTATTTT

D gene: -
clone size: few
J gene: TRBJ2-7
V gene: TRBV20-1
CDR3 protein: CSARTPGDSRSYEQYF
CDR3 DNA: TGCAGTGCTAGAACCCCCGGAGACTCTAGATCCTACGAGCAGTACTTC

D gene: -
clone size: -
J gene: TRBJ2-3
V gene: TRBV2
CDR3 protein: CASSGLPTENSDTQYF
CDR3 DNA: TGTGCCAGCAGTGGACTCCCGACCGAGAATTCAGATACGCAGTATTTT

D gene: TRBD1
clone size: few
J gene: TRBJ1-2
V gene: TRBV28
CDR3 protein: CASSPRGHSANYGYTF
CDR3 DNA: TGTGCCAGCAGTCCAAGGGGGCACTCAGCTAACTATGGCTACACCTTC

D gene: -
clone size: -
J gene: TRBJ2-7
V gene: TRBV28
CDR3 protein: CASSSTPHEQYF
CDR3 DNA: TGTGCCAGCAGTTCCACCCCGCACGAGCAGTACTTC

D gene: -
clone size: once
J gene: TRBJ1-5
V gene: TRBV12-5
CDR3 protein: CASGFGNQPQHF
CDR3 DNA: TGTGCTAGTGGTTTTGGCAATCAGCCCCAGCATTTT

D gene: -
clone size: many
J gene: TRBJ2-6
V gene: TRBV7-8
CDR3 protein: CASSLTTSGAGANVLTF
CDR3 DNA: TGTGCCAGCAGCCTAACCACTTCAGGGGCTGGGGCCAACGTCCTGACTTTC

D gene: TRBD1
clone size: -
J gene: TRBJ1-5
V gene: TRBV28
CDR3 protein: CAIRDRSNQPQHF
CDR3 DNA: TGTGCCATCCGGGACAGGTCAAATCAGCCCCAGCATTTT

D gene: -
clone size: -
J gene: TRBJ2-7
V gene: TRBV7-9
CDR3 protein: CASSEETGRKSYEQYF
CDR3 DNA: TGTGCCAGCAGCGAGGAAACAGGGAGGAAATCCTACGAGCAGTACTTC

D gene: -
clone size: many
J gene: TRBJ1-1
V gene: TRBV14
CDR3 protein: CASRFLPNTEAFF
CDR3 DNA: TGTGCCAGCCGCTTCCTACCGAACACTGAAGCTTTCTTT